This T cell receptor (beta chain) was documented in a study of cytomegalovirus exposure and HLA in healthy donors. Use of 60 Vbeta and 13 Jbeta primers characterized the PCR. Generated by immunoSEQ multiplex PCR, the TCRdb table keeps only in-frame clones and is missing some. The sample carries 150,000 to 160,000 clones, under 80% recorded once. Looked up from germline, CDR1 is SGHVS and CDR2 is FQNEAQ. V was pared by 4 bases and J by 2 bases, with 10 bases of the junction left unmatched. There are 16 residues in the CDR3. The sequenced sample was PBMCs. The TCR comes from a man aged 25-45 years in good health and CMV-seronegative. V and J are TRBV7-8 and TRBJ2-5, with 7 bases lining up with TRBD1. CDR3 bases: TGTGCCAGCAGCTCTCTGAACAGGGGTGGTCAAGAGACCCAGTACTTC. This gives the protein CASSSLNRGGQETQYF.